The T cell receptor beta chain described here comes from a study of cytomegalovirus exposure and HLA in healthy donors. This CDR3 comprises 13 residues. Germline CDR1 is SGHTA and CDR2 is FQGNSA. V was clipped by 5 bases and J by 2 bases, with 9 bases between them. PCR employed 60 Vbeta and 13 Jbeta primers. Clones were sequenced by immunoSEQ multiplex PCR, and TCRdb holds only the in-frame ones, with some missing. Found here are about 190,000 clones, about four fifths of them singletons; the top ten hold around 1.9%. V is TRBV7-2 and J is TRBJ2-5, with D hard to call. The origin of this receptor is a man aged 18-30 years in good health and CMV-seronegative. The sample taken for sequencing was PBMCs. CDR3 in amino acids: CASSLAQQETQYF. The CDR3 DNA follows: TGTGCCAGCAGCCTCGCCCAGCAAGAGACCCAGTACTTC.